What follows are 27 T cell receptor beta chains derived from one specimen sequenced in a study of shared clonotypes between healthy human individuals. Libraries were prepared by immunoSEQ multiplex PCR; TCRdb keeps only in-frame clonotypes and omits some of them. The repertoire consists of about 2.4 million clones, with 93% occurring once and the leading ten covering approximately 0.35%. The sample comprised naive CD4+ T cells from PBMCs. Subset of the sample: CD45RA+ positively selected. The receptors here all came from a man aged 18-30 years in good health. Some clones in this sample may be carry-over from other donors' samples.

The CDR3 DNA reads as TGCAGTGCTTACTTATCCGAGCAGTACTTC. It specifies CSAYLSEQYF. The chain couples TRBV20-1 to TRBJ2-7; the D is unclear. The CDR3 covers 10 residues. V was trimmed by 5 bases and J by 6 bases, leaving 8 bases between them. CDR1 and CDR2 from the germline V gene are DFQATT and SNEGSKA (reference sequence).

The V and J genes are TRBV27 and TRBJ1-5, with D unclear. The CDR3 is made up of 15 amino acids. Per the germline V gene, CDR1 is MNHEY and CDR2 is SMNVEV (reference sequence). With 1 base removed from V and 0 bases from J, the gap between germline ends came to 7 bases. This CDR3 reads CASSLLAYSNQPQHF. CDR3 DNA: TGTGCCAGCAGTTTATTAGCCTATAGCAATCAGCCCCAGCATTTT.

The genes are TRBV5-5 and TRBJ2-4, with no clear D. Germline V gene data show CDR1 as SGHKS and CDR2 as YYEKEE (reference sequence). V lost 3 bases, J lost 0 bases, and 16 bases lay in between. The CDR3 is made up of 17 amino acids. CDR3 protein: CASSYPPGLSAKNIQYF. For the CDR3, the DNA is TGTGCCAGCAGCTACCCCCCTGGTCTATCAGCCAAAAACATTCAGTACTTC.

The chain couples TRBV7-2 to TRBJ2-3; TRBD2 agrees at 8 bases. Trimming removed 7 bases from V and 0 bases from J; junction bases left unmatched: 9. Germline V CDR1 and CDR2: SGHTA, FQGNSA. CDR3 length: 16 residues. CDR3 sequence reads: CASTLGASGSTDTQYF. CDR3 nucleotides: TGTGCCAGCACCCTAGGGGCTAGCGGGAGCACAGATACGCAGTATTTT.

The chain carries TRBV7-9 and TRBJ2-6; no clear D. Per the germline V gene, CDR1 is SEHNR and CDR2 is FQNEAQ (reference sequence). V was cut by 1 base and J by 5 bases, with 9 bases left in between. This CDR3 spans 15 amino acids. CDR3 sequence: CASSLGYIRANVLTF. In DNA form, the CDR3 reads TGTGCCAGCAGCTTAGGGTATATCAGGGCCAACGTCCTGACTTTC.

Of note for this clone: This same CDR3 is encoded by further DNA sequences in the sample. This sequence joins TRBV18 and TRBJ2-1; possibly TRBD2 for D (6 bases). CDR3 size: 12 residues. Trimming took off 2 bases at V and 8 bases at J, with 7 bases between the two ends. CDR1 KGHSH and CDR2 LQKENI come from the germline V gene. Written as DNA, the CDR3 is TGTGCCAGCTCACCAGGCGGGGATGAGCAGTTCTTC. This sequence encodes CASSPGGDEQFF.

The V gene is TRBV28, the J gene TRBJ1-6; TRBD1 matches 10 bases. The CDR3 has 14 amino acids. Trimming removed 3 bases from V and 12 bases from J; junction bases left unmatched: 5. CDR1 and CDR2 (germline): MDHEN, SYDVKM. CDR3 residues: CASSFRTGGLPLHF. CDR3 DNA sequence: TGTGCCAGCAGTTTCAGGACAGGGGGATTACCCCTCCACTTT.

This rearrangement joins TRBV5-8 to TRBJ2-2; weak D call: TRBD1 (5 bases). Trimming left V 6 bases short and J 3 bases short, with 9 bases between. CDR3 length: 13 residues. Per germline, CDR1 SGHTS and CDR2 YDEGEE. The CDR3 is CASNPGYTGELFF. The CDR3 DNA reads TGTGCCAGCAACCCAGGGTACACCGGGGAGCTGTTTTTT.

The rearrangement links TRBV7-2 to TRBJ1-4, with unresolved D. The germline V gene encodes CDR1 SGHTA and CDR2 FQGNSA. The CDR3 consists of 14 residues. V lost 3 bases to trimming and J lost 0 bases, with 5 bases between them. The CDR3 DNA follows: TGTGCCAGCAGCTTCACACCAACTAATGAAAAACTGTTTTTT. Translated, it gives CASSFTPTNEKLFF.

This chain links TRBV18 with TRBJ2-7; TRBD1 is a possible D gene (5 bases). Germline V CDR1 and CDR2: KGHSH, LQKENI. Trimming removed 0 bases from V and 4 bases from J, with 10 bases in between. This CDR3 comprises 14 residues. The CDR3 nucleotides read TGTGCCAGCTCACCACCACAAGGGGCGTACGAGCAGTACTTC. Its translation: CASSPPQGAYEQYF.

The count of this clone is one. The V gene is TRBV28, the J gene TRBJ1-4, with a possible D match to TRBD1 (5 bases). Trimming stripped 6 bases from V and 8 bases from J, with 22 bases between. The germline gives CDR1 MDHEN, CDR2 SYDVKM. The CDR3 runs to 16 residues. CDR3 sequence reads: CASRPTPAAGTEKLFF. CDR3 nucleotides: TGTGCCAGCAGACCAACGCCGGCGGCAGGGACCGAAAAACTGTTTTTT.

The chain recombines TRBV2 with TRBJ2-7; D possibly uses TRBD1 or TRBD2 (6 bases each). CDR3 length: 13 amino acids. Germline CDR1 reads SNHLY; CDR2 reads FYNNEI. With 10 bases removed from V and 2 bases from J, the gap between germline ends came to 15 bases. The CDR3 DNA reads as TGTGCCACCGACGGGGGCGGGGCCTACGAGCAGTACTTC. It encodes CATDGGGAYEQYF.

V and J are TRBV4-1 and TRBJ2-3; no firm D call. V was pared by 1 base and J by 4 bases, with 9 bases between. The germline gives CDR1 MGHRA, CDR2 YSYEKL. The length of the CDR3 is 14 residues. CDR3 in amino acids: CASSQGRSADTQYF. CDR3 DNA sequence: TGCGCCAGCAGCCAAGGCCGTTCAGCAGATACGCAGTATTTT.

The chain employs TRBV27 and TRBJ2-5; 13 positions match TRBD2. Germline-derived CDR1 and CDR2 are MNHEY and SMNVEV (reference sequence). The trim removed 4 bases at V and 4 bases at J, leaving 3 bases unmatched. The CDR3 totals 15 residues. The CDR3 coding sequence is TGTGCCAGCAGTTCACTAGCGGGAGGGGTAGAGACCCAGTACTTC. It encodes CASSSLAGGVETQYF.

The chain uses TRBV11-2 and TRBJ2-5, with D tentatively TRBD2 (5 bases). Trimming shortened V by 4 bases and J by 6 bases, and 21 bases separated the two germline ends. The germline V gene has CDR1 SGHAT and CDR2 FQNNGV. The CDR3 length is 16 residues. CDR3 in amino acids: CASSSLRFLRVKTQYF. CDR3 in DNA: TGTGCCAGCAGCTCATTGAGGTTCCTGAGGGTTAAGACCCAGTACTTC. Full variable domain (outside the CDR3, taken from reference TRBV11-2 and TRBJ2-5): EAGVAQSPRYKIIEKRQSVAFWCNPISGHATLYWYQQILGQGPKLLIQFQNNGVVDDSQLPKDRFSAERLKGVDSTLKIQPAKLEDSAVYLCASSSLRFLRVKTQYFGPGTRLLVL.

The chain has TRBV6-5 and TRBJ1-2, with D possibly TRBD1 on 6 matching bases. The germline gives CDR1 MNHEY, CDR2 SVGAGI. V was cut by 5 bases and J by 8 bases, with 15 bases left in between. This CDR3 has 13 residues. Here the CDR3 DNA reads TGTGCCAGCAGTGCCGGGGGCCCTCGGGGCTACACCTTC. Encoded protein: CASSAGGPRGYTF.

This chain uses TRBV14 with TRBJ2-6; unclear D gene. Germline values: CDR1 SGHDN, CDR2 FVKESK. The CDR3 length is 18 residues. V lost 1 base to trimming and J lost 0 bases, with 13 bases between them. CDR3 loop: CASSQVKGTISGANVLTF. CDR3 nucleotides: TGTGCCAGCAGCCAAGTTAAGGGCACAATCTCTGGGGCCAACGTCCTGACTTTC.

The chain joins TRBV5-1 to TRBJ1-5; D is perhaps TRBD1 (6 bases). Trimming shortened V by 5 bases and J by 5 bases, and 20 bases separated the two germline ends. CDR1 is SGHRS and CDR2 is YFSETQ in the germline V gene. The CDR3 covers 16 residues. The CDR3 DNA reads TGCGCCAGCAGAGGGGGGAGGACGGGAACCGATCAGCCCCAGCATTTT. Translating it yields CASRGGRTGTDQPQHF.

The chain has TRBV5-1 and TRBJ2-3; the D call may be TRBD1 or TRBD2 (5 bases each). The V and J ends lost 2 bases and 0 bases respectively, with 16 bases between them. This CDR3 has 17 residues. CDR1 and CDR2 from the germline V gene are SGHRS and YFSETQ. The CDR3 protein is CASSLGEGLISTDTQYF. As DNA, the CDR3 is TGCGCCAGCAGCTTAGGGGAAGGACTTATTAGCACAGATACGCAGTATTTT.

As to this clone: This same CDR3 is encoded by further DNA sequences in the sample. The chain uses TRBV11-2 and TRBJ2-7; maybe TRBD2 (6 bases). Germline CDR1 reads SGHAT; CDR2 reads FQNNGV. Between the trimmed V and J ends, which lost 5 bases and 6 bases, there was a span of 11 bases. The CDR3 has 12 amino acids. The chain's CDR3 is CASSLPGGEQYF. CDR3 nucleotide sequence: TGTGCCAGCAGCCTACCCGGGGGCGAGCAGTACTTC.

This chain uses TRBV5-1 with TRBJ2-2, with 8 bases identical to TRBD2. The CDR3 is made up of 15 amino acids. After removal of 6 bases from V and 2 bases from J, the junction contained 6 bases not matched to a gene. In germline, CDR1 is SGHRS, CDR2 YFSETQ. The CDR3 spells CASTLAGLNTGELFF. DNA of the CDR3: TGCGCCAGCACCTTAGCGGGGCTTAACACCGGGGAGCTGTTTTTT.

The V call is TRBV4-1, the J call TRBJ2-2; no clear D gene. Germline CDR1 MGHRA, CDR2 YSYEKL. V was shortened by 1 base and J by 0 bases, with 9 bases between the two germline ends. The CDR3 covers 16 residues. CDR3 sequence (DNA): TGCGCCAGCAGCCAAGGCTCGCAGGCGAACACCGGGGAGCTGTTTTTT. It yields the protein CASSQGSQANTGELFF.

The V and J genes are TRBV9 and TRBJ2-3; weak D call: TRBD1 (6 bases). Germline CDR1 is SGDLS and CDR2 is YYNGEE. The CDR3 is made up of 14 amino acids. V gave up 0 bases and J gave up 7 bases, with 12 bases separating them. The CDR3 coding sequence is TGTGCCAGCAGCGTAGCCTCAGGGGTAAATACGCAGTATTTT. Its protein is CASSVASGVNTQYF.

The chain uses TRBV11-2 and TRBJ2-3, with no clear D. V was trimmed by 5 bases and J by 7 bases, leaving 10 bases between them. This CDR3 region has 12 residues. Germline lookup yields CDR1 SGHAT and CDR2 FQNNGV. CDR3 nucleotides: TGTGCCAGCAGCCCCGGACGAAATACGCAGTATTTT. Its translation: CASSPGRNTQYF.

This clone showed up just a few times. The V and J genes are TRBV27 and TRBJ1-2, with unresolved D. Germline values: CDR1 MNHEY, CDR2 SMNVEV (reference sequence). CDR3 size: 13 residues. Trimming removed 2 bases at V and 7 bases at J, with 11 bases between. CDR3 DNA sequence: TGTGCCAGCAGTTTAGAGGGAGGAGGTGGCTACACCTTC. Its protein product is CASSLEGGGGYTF.

The CDR3 DNA reads as TGCGCCAGCAGCCAAGCCCCGGGCCTTGAGGCGGGGACCCAGTACTTC. Protein: CASSQAPGLEAGTQYF. V and J are TRBV5-1 and TRBJ2-5; TRBD2 is a possible D gene (5 bases). The germline gives CDR1 SGHRS, CDR2 YFSETQ. Trimming took off 4 bases at V and 7 bases at J, with 23 bases between the two ends. The CDR3 consists of 16 residues.

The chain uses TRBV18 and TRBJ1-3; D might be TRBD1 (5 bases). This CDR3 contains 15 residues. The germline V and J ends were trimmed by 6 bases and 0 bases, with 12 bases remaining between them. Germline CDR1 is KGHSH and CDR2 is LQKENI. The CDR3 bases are TGTGCCAGCTCGCCCGGGACCATCTCTGGAAACACCATATATTTT. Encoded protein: CASSPGTISGNTIYF.